This T cell receptor beta chain was profiled in a study of radiotherapy plus CTLA-4 blockade in lung cancer (dated by TCRdb to the late 2010s). Background for the entire study: Among the enrolled patients, approximately 17% had an objective response, and less than 40% reached disease control.

Library preparation used the immunoSEQ multiplex PCR assay. TCRdb's version of the immuneACCESS table is confined to in-frame rearrangements and falls short of the full clone set. An unresolved V gene accounts for under half of the shortfall where checked; the remainder is of unknown origin. The sample records around 110,000 clones, about 90% of which are singletons. The ten largest clones take up 6.9% of the sample. The study tested focal radiation therapy combined with CTLA-4 blockade (ipilimumab) in patients with chemo-refractory metastatic non-small-cell lung cancer. What the work shows at the level of the full study, not this receptor alone: The strongest predictors of response were reported to be early dynamic shifts in blood T cell clones along with a rise in serum interferon-beta following radiation. After treatment with radiotherapy and ipilimumab, TCR clones that came from tumors expanded in the peripheral blood.

This clone was picked up a small number of times. The target of this receptor is not known. One base away there is no much larger clone; base qualities are not given. The TCR comes from a human donor with non-small cell lung cancer that progressed on radiotherapy plus ipilimumab. The specimen comprised peripheral blood, sampled from a patient treated with radiotherapy plus ipilimumab.

The nucleotides read TGTGCCAGCAGTCAAGGACGGACTCACTCTGGAAACACCATATATTTT. Translated, it reads CASSQGRTHSGNTIYF. The rearrangement joined TRBV6-1 to TRBJ1-3; the D gene is not confidently resolved. Based on the germline V gene, the CDR1 and CDR2 sequences are MNHNS and SASEGT. Trimming at the junction amounts to 5 bases on V and 0 bases on J, and the germline ends lie 14 bases apart. Including the terminal cysteine and phenylalanine, the CDR3 comprises 16 residues. Of the read, only the CDR3 DNA is kept; its 48 bases are in frame from base 1.